These 10 T cell receptor beta chains came from one sample sequenced in a study of T cells expressing NK-cell markers. TCRdb re-analyzed the 5' RACE reads; it lists each CDR3 protein once, without DNA. The sample has some 600,000 distinct CDR3 sequences, and its top ten clones hold approximately 3.6%. Material: blood T cells: a sorted CD56 or NKG2C T cell subset, CD4+ or CD8+ T cells, or bulk PBMC T cells (not recorded which). The receptors were sampled from a young man in good health.

The J gene is TRBJ2-1, the V gene TRBV30; TCRdb's D gene call, TRBD2, goes unchecked for lack of DNA. The CDR3 loop spans 18 amino acids. Germline lookup yields CDR1 GTSNPN and CDR2 SVGIG (reference sequence). CDR3 in amino acids: CAWSAGTSGRAPYNEQFF.

The V gene is TRBV5-1, the J gene TRBJ2-7; TCRdb's D call, TRBD2, is unchecked because there is no DNA. The CDR3 consists of 15 residues. Germline V gene sequence: CDR1 SGHRS, CDR2 YFSETQ. This CDR3 reads CASSLVGRAGVKQYF.

The gene calls are TRBV16 and TRBJ2-7. Germline loops: CDR1 KGHSY, CDR2 FQNENV. The CDR3 sequence is 13 residues long. CDR3 region: CASSQGPTYEQYF.

The rearrangement uses TRBV7-9 and TRBJ2-1; the TCRdb D gene call, TRBD2, has no DNA to confirm it. This CDR3 comprises 17 residues. Germline V lookup: CDR1 SEHNR, CDR2 FQNEAQ (reference sequence). The CDR3 loop reads CASSSPRAETSGLEQFF.

This rearrangement joins TRBV5-1 to TRBJ2-2; the TRBD1 assignment by TCRdb is unverifiable without DNA. Looked up from germline, CDR1 is SGHRS and CDR2 is YFSETQ. The length of the CDR3 is 14 residues. The CDR3 is CASGGRLNTGELFF.

The V call is TRBV7-9, the J call TRBJ2-3; TCRdb selects TRBD2, and the lack of DNA leaves this call unchecked. The V gene's germline CDR1 is SEHNR and CDR2 FQNEAQ (reference sequence). The CDR3 is 16 amino acids. CDR3 residues: CASSPTRTSGRDTQYF.

The chain recombines TRBV6-5 with TRBJ1-1; checking the TCRdb D call of TRBD1 is not possible without DNA. This CDR3 has 11 residues. Germline CDR1 reads MNHEY; CDR2 reads SVGAGI. Here the CDR3 reads CASSTTVEAFF.

The chain combines TRBV11-2 with TRBJ2-3; without DNA, the TCRdb call of TRBD1 cannot be checked. The CDR3 consists of 15 residues. Germline CDR1 SGHAT, CDR2 FQNNGV. This CDR3 reads CASSLWGQRTDTQYF.

The chain employs TRBV29-1 and TRBJ2-7; the D call of TRBD2 rests on TCRdb alone, since no DNA is present to check it. The germline gives CDR1 SQVTM, CDR2 ANQGSEA. The CDR3 spans 15 residues. The CDR3 reads CSVDAGTSGSYEQYF.

The CDR3 is CASRGLMKADEQFF. The chain combines TRBV6-1 with TRBJ2-1; the D call of TRBD2 rests on TCRdb alone, since no DNA is present to check it. Germline CDR1 MNHNS, CDR2 SASEGT. This CDR3 has 14 residues.